The present TCR beta chain was sequenced within a study of shared clonotypes between healthy human individuals. From germline, CDR1 is MGHRA and CDR2 YSYEKL. The CDR3 runs 18 residues. The ends were cut back, 3 bases at V and 2 bases at J, with 20 bases in the middle. Study results and caveats: Incompleteness in sorted-subset sequencing, despite large depth, was shown by rarefaction.

For this clone: No antigen is known for it.

Profiled with immunoSEQ multiplex PCR; TCRdb holds only in-frame clones, not every one. The sample carries hundreds of thousands of clones, about 74% recorded once. Sequencing was done on a sample of memory CD4+ T cells sorted from blood. Specified subset: CD45RA-negative fraction. The chain employs TRBV4-1 and TRBJ2-1, with D possibly being TRBD2 (6 bases). The TCR sequence derives from a woman aged 30 to 39 in good health. CDR3 amino acids: CASSQGPGRLRAYNEQFF. The CDR3 DNA is TGCGCCAGCAGCCAGGGGCCCGGGAGATTACGGGCCTACAATGAGCAGTTCTTC.